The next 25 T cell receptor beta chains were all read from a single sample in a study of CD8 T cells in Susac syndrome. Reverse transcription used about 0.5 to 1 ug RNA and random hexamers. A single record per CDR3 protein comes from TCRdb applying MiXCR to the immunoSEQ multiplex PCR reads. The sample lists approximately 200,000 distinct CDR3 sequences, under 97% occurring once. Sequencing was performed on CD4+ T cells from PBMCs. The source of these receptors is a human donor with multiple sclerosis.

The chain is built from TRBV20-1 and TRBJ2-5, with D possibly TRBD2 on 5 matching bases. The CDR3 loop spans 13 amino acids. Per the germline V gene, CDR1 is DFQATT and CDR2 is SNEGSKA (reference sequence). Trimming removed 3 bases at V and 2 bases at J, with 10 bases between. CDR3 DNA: TGCAGTGCTAGTTACCGGGATCAAGAGACCCAGTACTTC. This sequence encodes CSASYRDQETQYF.

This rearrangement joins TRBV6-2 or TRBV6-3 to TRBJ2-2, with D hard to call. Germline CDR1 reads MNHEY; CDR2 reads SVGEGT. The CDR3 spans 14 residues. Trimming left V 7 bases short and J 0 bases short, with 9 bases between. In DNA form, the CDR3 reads TGTGCCAGCAAAGGGCAGCCGAACACCGGGGAGCTGTTTTTT. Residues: CASKGQPNTGELFF.

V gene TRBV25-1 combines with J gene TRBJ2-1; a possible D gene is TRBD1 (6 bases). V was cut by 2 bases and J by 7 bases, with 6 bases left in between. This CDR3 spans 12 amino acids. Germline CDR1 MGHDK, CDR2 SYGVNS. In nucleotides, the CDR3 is TGTGCCAGCAGTGAACAGGGGAATGAGCAGTTCTTC. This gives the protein CASSEQGNEQFF. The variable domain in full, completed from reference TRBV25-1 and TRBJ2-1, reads EADIYQTPRYLVIGTGKKITLECSQTMGHDKMYWYQQDPGMELHLIHYSYGVNSTEKGDLSSESTVSRIRTEHFPLTLESARPSHTSQYLCASSEQGNEQFFGPGTRLTVL.

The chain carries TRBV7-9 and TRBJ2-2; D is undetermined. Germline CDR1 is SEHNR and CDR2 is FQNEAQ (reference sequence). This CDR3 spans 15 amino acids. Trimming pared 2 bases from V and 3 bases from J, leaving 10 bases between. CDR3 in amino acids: CASSLKLVDTGELFF. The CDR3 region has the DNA TGTGCCAGCAGCTTAAAGCTGGTAGACACCGGGGAGCTGTTTTTT.

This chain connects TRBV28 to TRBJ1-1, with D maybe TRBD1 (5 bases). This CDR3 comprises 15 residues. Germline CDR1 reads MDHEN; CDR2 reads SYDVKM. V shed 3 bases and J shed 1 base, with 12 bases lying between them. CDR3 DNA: TGTGCCAGCAGTTTCCAGGGCCTCTCGAACACTGAAGCTTTCTTT. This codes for CASSFQGLSNTEAFF.

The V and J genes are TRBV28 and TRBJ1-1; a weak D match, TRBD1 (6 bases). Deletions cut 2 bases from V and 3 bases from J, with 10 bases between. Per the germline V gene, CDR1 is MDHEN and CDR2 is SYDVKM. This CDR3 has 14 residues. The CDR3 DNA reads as TGTGCCAGCAGTTTAGGGGGCTGGGACACTGAAGCTTTCTTT. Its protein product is CASSLGGWDTEAFF. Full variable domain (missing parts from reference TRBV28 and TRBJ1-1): DVKVTQSSRYLVKRTGEKVFLECVQDMDHENMFWYRQDPGLGLRLIYFSYDVKMKEKGDIPEGYSVSREKKERFSLILESASTNQTSMYLCASSLGGWDTEAFFGQGTRLTVV.

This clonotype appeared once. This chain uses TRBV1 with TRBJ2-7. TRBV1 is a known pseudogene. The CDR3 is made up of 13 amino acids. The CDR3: CTSSQGLPYEQYF. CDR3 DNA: TGCACCAGCAGCCAAGGACTACCATACGAGCAGTACTTC.

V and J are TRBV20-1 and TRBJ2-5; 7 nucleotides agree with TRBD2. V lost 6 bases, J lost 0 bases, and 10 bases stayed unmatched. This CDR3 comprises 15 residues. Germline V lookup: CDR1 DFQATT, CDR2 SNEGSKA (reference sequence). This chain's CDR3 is CSAGGKRDYQETQYF. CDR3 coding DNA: TGCAGTGCGGGAGGAAAGCGGGACTACCAAGAGACCCAGTACTTC.

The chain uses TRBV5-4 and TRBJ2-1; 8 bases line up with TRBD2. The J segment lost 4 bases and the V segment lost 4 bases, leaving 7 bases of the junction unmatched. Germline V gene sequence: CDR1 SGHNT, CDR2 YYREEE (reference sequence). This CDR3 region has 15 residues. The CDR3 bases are TGTGCCAGCAGCCCGTCTAGCGGGTTTTACAATGAGCAGTTCTTC. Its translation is CASSPSSGFYNEQFF.

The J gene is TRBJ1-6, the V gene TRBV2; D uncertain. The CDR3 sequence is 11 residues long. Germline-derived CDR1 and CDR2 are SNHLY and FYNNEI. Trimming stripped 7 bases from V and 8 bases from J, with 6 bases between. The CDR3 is CASTVDSPLHF. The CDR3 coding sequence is TGTGCCAGCACTGTTGATTCACCCCTCCACTTT.

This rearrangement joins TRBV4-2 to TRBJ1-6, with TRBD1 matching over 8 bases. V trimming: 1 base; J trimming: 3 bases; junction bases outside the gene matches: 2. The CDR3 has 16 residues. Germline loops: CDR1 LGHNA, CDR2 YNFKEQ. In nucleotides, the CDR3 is TGTGCCAGCAGCCAAGGAGGGACAGGCTATAATTCACCCCTCCACTTT. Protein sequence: CASSQGGTGYNSPLHF.

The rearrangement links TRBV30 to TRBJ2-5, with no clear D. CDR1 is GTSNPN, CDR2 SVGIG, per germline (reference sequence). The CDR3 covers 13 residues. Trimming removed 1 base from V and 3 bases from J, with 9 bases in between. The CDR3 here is CAWSEQLKETQYF. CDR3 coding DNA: TGTGCCTGGAGTGAGCAGTTGAAAGAGACCCAGTACTTC. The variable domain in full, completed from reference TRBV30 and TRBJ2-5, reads SQTIHQWPATLVQPVGSPLSLECTVEGTSNPNLYWYRQAAGRGLQLLFYSVGIGQISSEVPQNLSASRPQDRQFILSSKKLLLSDSGFYLCAWSEQLKETQYFGPGTRLLVL.

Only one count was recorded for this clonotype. CDR3 loop: CASSLSLAGVGSYEQYF. In DNA form, the CDR3 reads TGTGCCAGCAGTTTAAGCCTAGCGGGGGTGGGTTCCTACGAGCAGTACTTC. The V and J genes are TRBV12-3 or TRBV12-4 and TRBJ2-7; the match to TRBD2 covers 10 bases. CDR3 length: 17 amino acids. Germline trimming cut 2 bases from V and 1 base from J; bases unmatched to any gene: 8.

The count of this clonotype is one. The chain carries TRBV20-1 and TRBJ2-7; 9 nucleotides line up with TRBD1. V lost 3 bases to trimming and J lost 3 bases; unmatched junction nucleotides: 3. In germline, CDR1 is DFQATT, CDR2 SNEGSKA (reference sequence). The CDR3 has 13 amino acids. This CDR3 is CSASVTGGYEQYF. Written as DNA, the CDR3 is TGCAGTGCTAGTGTGACAGGGGGCTACGAGCAGTACTTC.

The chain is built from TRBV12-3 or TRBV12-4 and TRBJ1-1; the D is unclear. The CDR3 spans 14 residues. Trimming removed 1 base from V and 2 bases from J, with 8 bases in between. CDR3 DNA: TGTGCCAGCAGTTTAGGATATTCTAACACTGAAGCTTTCTTT. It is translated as CASSLGYSNTEAFF.

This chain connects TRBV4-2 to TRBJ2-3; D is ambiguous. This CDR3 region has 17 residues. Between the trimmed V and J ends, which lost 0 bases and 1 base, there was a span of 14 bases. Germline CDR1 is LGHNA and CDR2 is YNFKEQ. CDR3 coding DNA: TGTGCCAGCAGCCAAGAGCAGCTCGGGTTTCGCACAGATACGCAGTATTTT. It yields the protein CASSQEQLGFRTDTQYF.

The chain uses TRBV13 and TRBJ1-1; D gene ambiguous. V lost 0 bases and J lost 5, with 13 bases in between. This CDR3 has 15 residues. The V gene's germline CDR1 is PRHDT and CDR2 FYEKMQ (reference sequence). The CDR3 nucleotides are TGTGCCAGCAGCTTAGGATGGGTCCCGGGGACTGAAGCTTTCTTT. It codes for CASSLGWVPGTEAFF.

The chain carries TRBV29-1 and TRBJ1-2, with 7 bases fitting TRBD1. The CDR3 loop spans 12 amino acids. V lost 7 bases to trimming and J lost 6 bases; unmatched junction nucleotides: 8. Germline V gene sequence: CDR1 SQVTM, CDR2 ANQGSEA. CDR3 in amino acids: CSGRQGKDGYTF. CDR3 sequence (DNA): TGCAGCGGGAGACAGGGAAAGGATGGCTACACCTTC. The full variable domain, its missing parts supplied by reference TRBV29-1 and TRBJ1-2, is SAVISQKPSRDICQRGTSLTIQCQVDSQVTMMFWYRQQPGQSLTLIATANQGSEATYESGFVIDKFPISRPNLTFSTLTVSNMSPEDSSIYLCSGRQGKDGYTFGSGTRLTVV.

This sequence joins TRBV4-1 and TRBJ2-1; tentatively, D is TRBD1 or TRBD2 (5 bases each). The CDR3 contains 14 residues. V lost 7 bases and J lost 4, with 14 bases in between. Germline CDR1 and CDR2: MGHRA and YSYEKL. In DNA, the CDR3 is TGCGCCAGCACCTTCACTGGGGGATACAATGAGCAGTTCTTC. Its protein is CASTFTGGYNEQFF.

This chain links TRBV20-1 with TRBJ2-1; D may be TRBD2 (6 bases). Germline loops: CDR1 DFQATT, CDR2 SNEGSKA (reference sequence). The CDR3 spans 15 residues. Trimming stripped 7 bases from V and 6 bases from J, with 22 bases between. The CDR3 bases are TGCAGTGTATCGAATCCGGGACCCGGGAGCAATGAGCAGTTCTTC. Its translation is CSVSNPGPGSNEQFF.

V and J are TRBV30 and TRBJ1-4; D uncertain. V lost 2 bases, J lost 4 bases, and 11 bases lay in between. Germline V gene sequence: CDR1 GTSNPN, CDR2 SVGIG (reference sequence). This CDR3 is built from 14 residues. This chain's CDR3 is CAWSRGGGNEKLFF. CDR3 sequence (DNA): TGTGCCTGGAGTCGCGGAGGCGGTAATGAAAAACTGTTTTTT.

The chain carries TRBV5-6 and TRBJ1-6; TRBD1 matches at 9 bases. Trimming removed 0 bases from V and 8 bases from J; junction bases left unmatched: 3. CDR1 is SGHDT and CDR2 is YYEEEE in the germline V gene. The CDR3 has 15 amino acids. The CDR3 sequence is CASSLGQGVHSPLHF. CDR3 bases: TGTGCCAGCAGCTTGGGACAGGGGGTCCATTCACCCCTCCACTTT.

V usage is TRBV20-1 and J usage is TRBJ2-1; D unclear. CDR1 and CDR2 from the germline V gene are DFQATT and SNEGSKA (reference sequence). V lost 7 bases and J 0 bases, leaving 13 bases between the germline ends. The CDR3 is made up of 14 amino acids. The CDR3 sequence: CSVLEAHSYNEQFF. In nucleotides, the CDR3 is TGCAGTGTACTGGAAGCTCACTCCTACAATGAGCAGTTCTTC.

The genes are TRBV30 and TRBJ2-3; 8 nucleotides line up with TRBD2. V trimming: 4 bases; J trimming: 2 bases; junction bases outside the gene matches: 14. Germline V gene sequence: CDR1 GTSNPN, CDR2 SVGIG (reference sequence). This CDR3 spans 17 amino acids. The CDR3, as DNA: TGTGCCTGGACCCCTCCTAAGCGGGGGTACTTCACAGATACGCAGTATTTT. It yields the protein CAWTPPKRGYFTDTQYF. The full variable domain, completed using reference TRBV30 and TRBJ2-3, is SQTIHQWPATLVQPVGSPLSLECTVEGTSNPNLYWYRQAAGRGLQLLFYSVGIGQISSEVPQNLSASRPQDRQFILSSKKLLLSDSGFYLCAWTPPKRGYFTDTQYFGPGTRLTVL.

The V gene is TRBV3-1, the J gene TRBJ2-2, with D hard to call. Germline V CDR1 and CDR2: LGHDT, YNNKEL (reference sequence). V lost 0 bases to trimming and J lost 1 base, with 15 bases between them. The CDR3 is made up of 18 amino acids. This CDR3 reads CASSQDRVDGLNTGELFF. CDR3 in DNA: TGTGCCAGCAGCCAAGATAGGGTGGACGGATTGAACACCGGGGAGCTGTTTTTT.